This TCR beta chain originates from a study of control samples from healthy donors and cancer patients. Repertoires were generated with immunoSEQ multiplex PCR, while TCRdb's copy carries only in-frame clones and drops some. The sample contains more than 95,000 clones, around 89% of which appear only once. Sequenced: PBMCs. This receptor was obtained from a man between 60 and 75 years old with lung cancer.

CDR3: CASYPGRSQETQYF. Written as DNA, the CDR3 is TGTGCCAGCTACCCGGGACGGTCTCAAGAGACCCAGTACTTC. The chain recombines TRBV6-5 with TRBJ2-5; either TRBD1 or TRBD2 may fit D (5 bases each). Germline V lookup: CDR1 MNHEY, CDR2 SVGAGI. The V end lost 8 bases, the J end lost 2 bases, and 15 bases lay between the germline ends. This CDR3 is 14 amino acids long.